This T cell receptor (beta chain) was recorded in a study of blood T cell repertoires in COVID-19. On the study more broadly: COVID-19 samples, acute and convalescent, were from the United States, Italy and Spain.

Original methodology: Amplification of reference gene primers provided the estimated nucleated cell counts. Method: immunoSEQ multiplex PCR; TCRdb's copy keeps in-frame clones and lacks some. V and J calls and clone size come straight from that table; D and trimming were deduced from the DNA. Seen here are a few hundred thousand clones, about 90% observed once, and the top ten hold approximately 2.3%. Enrollment of patients from Seattle took place during active infection, with longitudinal follow-up. The germline V gene encodes CDR1 GTSNPN and CDR2 SVGIG (reference sequence). This CDR3 spans 11 amino acids. The V and J ends lost 3 bases and 2 bases respectively, with 4 bases between them.

The chain couples TRBV30 to TRBJ1-2, with D hard to call. The sequence was collected from a woman in her sixties or seventies with COVID-19, enrolled during active disease. The sample taken for sequencing was peripheral blood. CDR3 in amino acids: CAWRANYGYTF. CDR3 sequence (DNA): TGTGCCTGGAGGGCCAACTATGGCTACACCTTC.